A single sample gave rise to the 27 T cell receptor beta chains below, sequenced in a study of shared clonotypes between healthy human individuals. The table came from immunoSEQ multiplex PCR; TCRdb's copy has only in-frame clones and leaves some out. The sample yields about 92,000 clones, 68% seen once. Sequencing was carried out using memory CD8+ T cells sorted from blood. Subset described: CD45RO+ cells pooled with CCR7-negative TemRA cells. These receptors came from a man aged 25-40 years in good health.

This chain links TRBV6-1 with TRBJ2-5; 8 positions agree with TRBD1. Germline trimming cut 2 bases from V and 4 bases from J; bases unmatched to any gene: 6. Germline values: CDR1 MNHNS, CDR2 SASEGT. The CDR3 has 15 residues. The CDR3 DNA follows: TGTGCCAGCAGTGAACAGGGGGCGCTTGGAGAGACCCAGTACTTC. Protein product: CASSEQGALGETQYF.

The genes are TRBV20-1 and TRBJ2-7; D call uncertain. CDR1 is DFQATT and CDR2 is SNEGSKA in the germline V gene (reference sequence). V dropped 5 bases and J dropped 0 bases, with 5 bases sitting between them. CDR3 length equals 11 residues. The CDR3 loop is CSAFNSYEQYF. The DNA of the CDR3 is TGCAGTGCTTTCAACTCCTACGAGCAGTACTTC.

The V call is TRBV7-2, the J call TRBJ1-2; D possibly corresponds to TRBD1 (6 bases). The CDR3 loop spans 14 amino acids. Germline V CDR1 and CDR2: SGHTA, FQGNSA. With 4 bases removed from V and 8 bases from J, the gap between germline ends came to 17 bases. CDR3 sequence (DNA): TGTGCCAGCAGCTCGGAGACAGGCAGAAGGGGCTACACCTTC. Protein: CASSSETGRRGYTF. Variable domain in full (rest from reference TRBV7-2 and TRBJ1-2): GAGVSQSPSNKVTEKGKDVELRCDPISGHTALYWYRQSLGQGLEFLIYFQGNSAPDKSGLPSDRFSAERTGGSVSTLTIQRTQQEDSAVYLCASSSETGRRGYTFGSGTRLTVV.

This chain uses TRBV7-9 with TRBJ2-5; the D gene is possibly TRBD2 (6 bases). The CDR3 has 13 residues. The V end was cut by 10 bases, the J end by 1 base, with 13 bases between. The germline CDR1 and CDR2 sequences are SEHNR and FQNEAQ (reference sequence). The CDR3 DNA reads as TGTGCCACCAGTGGGGGAGGCCAAGAGACCCAGTACTTC. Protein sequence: CATSGGGQETQYF.

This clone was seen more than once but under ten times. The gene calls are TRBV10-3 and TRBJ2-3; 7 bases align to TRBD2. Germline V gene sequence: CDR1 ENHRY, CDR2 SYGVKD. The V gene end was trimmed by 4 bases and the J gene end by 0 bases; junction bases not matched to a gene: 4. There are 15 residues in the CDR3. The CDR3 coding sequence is TGTGCCATCAGTGGCCTAGCGGCAAGCACAGATACGCAGTATTTT. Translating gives CAISGLAASTDTQYF.

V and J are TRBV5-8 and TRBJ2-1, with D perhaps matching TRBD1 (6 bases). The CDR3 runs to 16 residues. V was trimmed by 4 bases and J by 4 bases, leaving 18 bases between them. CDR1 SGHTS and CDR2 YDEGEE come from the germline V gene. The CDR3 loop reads CASSHAGAANYNEQFF. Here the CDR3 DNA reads TGTGCCAGCAGCCACGCAGGGGCAGCGAATTACAATGAGCAGTTCTTC.

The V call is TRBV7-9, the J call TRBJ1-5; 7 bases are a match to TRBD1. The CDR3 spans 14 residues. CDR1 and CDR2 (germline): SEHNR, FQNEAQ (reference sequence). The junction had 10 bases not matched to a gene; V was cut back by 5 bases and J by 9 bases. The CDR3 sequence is CASSTGQAPWPQHF. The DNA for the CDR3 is TGTGCCAGCAGCACCGGACAGGCCCCATGGCCCCAGCATTTT.

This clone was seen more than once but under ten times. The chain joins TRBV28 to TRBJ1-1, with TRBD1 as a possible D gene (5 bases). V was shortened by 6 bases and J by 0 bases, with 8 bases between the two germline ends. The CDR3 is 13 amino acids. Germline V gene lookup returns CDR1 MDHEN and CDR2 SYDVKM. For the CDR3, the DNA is TGTGCCAGCAGCCGGGGGATGAACACTGAAGCTTTCTTT. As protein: CASSRGMNTEAFF.

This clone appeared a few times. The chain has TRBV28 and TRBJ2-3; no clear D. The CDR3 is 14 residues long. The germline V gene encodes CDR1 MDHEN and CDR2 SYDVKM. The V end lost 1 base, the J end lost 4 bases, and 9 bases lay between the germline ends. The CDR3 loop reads CASSLLSDPDTQYF. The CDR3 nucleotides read TGTGCCAGCAGTTTATTGTCAGACCCAGATACGCAGTATTTT.

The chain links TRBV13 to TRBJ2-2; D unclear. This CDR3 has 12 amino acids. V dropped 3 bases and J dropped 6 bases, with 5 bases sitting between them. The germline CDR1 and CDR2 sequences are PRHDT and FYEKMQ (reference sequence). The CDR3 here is CASSFSAGELFF. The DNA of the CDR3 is TGTGCCAGCAGCTTTTCAGCCGGGGAGCTGTTTTTT.

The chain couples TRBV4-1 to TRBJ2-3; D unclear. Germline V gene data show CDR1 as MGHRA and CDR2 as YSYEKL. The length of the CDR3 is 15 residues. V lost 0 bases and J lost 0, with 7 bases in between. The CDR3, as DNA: TGCGCCAGCAGCCAAGAAGAGCTTAGCACAGATACGCAGTATTTT. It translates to CASSQEELSTDTQYF.

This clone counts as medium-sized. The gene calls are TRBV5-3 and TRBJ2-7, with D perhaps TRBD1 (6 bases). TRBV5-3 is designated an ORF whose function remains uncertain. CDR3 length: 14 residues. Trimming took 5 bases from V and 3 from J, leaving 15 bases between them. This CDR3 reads CARRKQGTVYEQYF. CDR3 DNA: TGTGCCAGAAGAAAACAGGGTACGGTCTACGAGCAGTACTTC.

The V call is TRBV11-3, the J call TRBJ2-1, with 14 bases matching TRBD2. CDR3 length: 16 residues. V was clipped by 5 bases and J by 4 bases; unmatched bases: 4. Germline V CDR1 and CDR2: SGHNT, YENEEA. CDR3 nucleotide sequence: TGTGCCAGCAGCGCAGGGACTAGCGGGGGTTACAATGAGCAGTTCTTC. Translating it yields CASSAGTSGGYNEQFF.

CDR3 sequence reads: CASSLLQHRGTGELFF. The CDR3 DNA is TGTGCCAGCAGCTTGCTCCAACACAGGGGTACCGGGGAGCTGTTTTTT. J is TRBJ2-2 and V is TRBV5-6; TRBD1 agrees at 7 bases. With 1 base clipped from V and 5 bases from J, the junction kept 8 bases outside the gene matches. The CDR3 covers 16 residues. Germline CDR1 and CDR2: SGHDT and YYEEEE.

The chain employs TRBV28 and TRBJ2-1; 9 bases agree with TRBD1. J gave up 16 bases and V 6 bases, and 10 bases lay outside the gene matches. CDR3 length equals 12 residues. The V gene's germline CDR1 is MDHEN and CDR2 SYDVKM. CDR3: CASSLGDREFFF. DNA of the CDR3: TGTGCCAGCAGCCTGGGGGACAGGGAGTTCTTCTTC.

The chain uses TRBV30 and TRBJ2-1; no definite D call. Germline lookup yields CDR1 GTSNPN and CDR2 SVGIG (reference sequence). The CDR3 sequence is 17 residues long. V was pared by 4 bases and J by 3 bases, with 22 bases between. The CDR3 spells CAWNDGPTRAIYNEQFF. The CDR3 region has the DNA TGTGCCTGGAACGATGGGCCTACTCGGGCCATCTACAATGAGCAGTTCTTC.

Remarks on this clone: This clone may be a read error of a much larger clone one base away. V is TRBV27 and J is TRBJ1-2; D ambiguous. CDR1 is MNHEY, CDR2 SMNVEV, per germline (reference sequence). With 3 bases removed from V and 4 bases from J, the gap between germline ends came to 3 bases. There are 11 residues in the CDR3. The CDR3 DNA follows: TGTGCCAGCAGTTTTCTCTATGGCTACACCTTC. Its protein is CASSFLYGYTF.

CDR3 region: CASRTGLGSNQPQHF. For the CDR3, the DNA is TGTGCCAGCAGGACGGGACTTGGGAGCAATCAGCCCCAGCATTTT. The rearrangement uses TRBV6-1 and TRBJ1-5; D is possibly TRBD1 (5 bases). This CDR3 is 15 amino acids long. Germline CDR1 MNHNS, CDR2 SASEGT. V was cut by 6 bases and J by 1 base, with 13 bases left in between.

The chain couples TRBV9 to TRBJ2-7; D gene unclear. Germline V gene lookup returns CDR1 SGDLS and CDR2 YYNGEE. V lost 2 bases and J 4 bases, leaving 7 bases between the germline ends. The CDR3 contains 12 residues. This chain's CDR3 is CASSVRRYEQYF. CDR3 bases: TGTGCCAGCAGCGTGAGGCGGTACGAGCAGTACTTC. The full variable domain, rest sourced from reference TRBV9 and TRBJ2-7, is DSGVTQTPKHLITATGQRVTLRCSPRSGDLSVYWYQQSLDQGLQFLIQYYNGEERAKGNILERFSAQQFPDLHSELNLSSLELGDSALYFCASSVRRYEQYFGPGTRLTVT.

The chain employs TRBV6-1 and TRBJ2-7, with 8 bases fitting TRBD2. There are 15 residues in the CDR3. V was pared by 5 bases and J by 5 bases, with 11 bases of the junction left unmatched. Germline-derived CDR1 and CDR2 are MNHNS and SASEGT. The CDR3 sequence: CASSREAGGVHEQYF. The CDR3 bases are TGTGCCAGCAGTAGGGAGGCGGGAGGAGTCCACGAGCAGTACTTC.

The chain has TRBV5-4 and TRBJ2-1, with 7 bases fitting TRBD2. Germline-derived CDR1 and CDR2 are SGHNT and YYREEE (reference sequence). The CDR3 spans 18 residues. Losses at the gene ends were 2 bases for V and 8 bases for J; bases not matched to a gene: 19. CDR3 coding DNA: TGTGCCAGCAGCTTATACACGTACAGGAGGGAGGGCCGGTATGAGCAGTTCTTC. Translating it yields CASSLYTYRREGRYEQFF.

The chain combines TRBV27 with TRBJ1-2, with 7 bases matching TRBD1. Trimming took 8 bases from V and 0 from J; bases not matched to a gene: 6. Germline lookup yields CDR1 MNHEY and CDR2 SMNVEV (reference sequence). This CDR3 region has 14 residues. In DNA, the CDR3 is TGTGCCAGCGGGATACAGGGGTCTAACTATGGCTACACCTTC. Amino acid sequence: CASGIQGSNYGYTF.

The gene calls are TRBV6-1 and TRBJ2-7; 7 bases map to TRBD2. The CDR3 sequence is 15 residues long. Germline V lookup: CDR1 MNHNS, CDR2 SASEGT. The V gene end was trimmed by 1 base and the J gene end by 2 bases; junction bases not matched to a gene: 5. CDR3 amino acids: CASSEGFGLAYEQYF. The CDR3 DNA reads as TGTGCCAGCAGTGAAGGATTTGGACTAGCCTACGAGCAGTACTTC.

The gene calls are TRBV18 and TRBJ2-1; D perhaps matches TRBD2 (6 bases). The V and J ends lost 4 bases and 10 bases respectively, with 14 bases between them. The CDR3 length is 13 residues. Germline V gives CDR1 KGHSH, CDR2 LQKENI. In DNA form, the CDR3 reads TGTGCCAGCTCACGAGAGGTAGCGGAGGAGCAGTTCTTC. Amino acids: CASSREVAEEQFF.

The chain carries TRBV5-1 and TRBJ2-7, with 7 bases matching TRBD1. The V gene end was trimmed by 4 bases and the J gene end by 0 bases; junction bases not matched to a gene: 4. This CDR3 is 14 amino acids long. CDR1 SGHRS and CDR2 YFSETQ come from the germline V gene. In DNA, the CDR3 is TGCGCCAGCAGCATGGGACAGCTCTCCTACGAGCAGTACTTC. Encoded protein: CASSMGQLSYEQYF.

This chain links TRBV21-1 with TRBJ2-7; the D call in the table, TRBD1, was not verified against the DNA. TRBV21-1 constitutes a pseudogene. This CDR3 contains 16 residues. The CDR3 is CASSWGLKMVKYEQYF. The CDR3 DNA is TGTGCCAGCTCGTGGGGCCTGAAGATGGTGAAGTACGAGCAGTACTTC.

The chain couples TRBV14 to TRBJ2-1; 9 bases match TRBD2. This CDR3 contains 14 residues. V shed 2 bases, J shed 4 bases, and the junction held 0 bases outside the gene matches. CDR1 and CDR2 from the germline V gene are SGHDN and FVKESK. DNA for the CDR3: TGTGCCAGCAGCCAACTAGCGGGATACAATGAGCAGTTCTTC. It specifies CASSQLAGYNEQFF.